These T cell receptor beta chains were read from a single sample in a study of blood T cell repertoires in COVID-19. Measured with immunoSEQ multiplex PCR; TCRdb has only the in-frame clones, and not every one. This sample has roughly 110,000 clones, with about 91% found just once. Source material: peripheral blood. Receptors originate from a man aged 50 or older with active or convalescent COVID-19. The conserved cysteine and the conserved F or W are not part of the CDR3 here.

V	J	CDR3
TRBV3-1/TRBV3-2	TRBJ2-7	ASSQDGGAFEQY
TRBV25-1	TRBJ2-3	ASSKTRAADTQY
TRBV27	TRBJ2-7	ASSLSGTVPYEQY
TRBV30	TRBJ1-3	AWSVLVGTFGNTIY
TRBV2	TRBJ2-4	ASKHRTGLGDIQY
TRBV18	TRBJ1-1	ASSIGLPRNTEAF
TRBV5-4	TRBJ2-1	ASSLETPYNEQF
TRBV11-2	TRBJ2-1	ASSLDSGIAPYNEQF
TRBV29-1	TRBJ2-5	SVREQETQY
TRBV30	TRBJ2-5	AWRRAGVAETQY
TRBV4-1	TRBJ2-7	ASSQYGGRDEQY
TRBV27	TRBJ2-7	ASSFQAGYDEQY
TRBV28	TRBJ1-4	ASSYPTGGNEKLF
TRBV7-9	TRBJ1-1	ASSYPRGTDTEAF
TRBV5-6	TRBJ2-3	ASSLGREGVD
TRBV10-3	TRBJ2-5	AISGSQGPQETQY
TRBV9	TRBJ2-3	ASNLAERADTQY
TRBV4-1	TRBJ2-7	ASSQGGAGATYEQY
TRBV28	TRBJ2-7	ASSLPTGDEQY
TRBV2	TRBJ1-1	ASSAYRVNTEAF
TRBV9	TRBJ1-1	ASSPDTEAF
TRBV10-3	TRBJ2-3	ATLSRTTDTQY
TRBV2	TRBJ1-6	ASSREETLDSPLH
TRBV7-9	TRBJ2-2	ASSPGQGQSNTGELF
TRBV10-2	TRBJ1-2	ASSESGQGYGYT
TRBV5-5	TRBJ1-5	ASSLGAGNRKEPQH
TRBV19	TRBJ2-7	ASSMETGTGEHYEQY
TRBV3-1/TRBV3-2	TRBJ1-2	ASSQESLEGGYGYT
TRBV18	TRBJ1-2	ASTTSGGGDGYGYT
TRBV3-1/TRBV3-2	TRBJ1-1	ASSQDGEREAF
TRBV29-1	TRBJ2-7	SVGDWFHWYTMNEQY
TRBV4-3	TRBJ2-1	ASSQDWGQYNEQF
TRBV30	TRBJ1-3	AWRDRVSGNTIY
TRBV9	TRBJ2-1	ASSVARFPYNEQF
TRBV7-2	TRBJ2-7	ASSLVRAGYEQY
TRBV30	TRBJ1-3	AWTQGPAGNTIY
TRBV7-2	TRBJ2-3	ASSSGLAGVTDTQY
TRBV30	TRBJ2-3	AWSGSGLDTQY
TRBV5-3	TRBJ1-3	ARSLGAVPPGNTIY
TRBV19	TRBJ1-5	ASSPPPRGGLDQPQH
TRBV28	TRBJ2-2	ASSLPRLPSGITTGELF